These 14 T cell receptor beta chains originate from one sample sequenced in a study of shared clonotypes between healthy human individuals. The protocol was immunoSEQ multiplex PCR, while the TCRdb copy is restricted to in-frame clones and leaves out a portion. Here the sample spans 450,000 to 550,000 clones, 70% to 80% being singletons. The sequencing sample was made of PBMCs. The receptors stem from a woman aged 40 to 49 in good health. Some clones in this sample may be carry-over from other donors' samples.

The chain employs TRBV5-4 and TRBJ2-2, with D perhaps assigned TRBD1 or TRBD2 (6 bases each). V lost 0 bases and J lost 6, with 9 bases in between. CDR1 is SGHNT, CDR2 YYREEE, per germline (reference sequence). The CDR3 spans 14 residues. DNA of the CDR3: TGTGCCAGCAGCTTGGATAGGGGGGCCGGGGAGCTGTTTTTT. It specifies CASSLDRGAGELFF.

This chain joins TRBV28 and TRBJ2-5; 8 bases align to TRBD2. CDR1 is MDHEN, CDR2 SYDVKM, per germline. Losses at the gene ends were 1 base for V and 5 bases for J; bases not matched to a gene: 6. This CDR3 is 15 amino acids long. The CDR3 coding sequence is TGTGCCAGCAGTTTATATGGGACTAGAAGTGAGACCCAGTACTTC. It is translated as CASSLYGTRSETQYF.

The CDR3, as DNA: TGCAGTGCTAGACCAGGGTTCGAGCAGTACTTC. Residues: CSARPGFEQYF. The J gene is TRBJ2-7, the V gene TRBV20-1; D is perhaps TRBD1 (5 bases). The CDR3 covers 11 residues. Germline V lookup: CDR1 DFQATT, CDR2 SNEGSKA (reference sequence). Between the trimmed V and J ends, which lost 2 bases and 6 bases, there was a span of 8 bases.

The genes are TRBV7-8 and TRBJ1-1, with no clear D. Trimming removed 8 bases at V and 6 bases at J, with 10 bases between. The V gene's germline CDR1 is SGHVS and CDR2 FQNEAQ. The CDR3 has 11 residues. The CDR3 coding sequence is TGTGCCAGCGGCGGACTGGCTGAAGCTTTCTTT. It specifies CASGGLAEAFF.

This rearrangement joins TRBV30 to TRBJ2-3; D not resolved. CDR3 size: 13 residues. Trimming took off 3 bases at V and 2 bases at J, with 9 bases between the two ends. CDR1 is GTSNPN, CDR2 SVGIG, per germline (reference sequence). CDR3 sequence: CAWRDGPTDTQYF. CDR3 coding DNA: TGTGCCTGGAGGGACGGACCCACAGATACGCAGTATTTT.

The chain links TRBV30 to TRBJ2-5, with D maybe TRBD1 (5 bases). The DNA end is a closer match to TRBJ2-7, so the J assignment may be wrong. Per the germline V gene, CDR1 is GTSNPN and CDR2 is SVGIG (reference sequence). The CDR3 contains 13 residues. CDR3 nucleotides: TGTGCCTGGAGTAAAGTGGGGCTCGGCGAGCAGTACTTC. Translated, it gives CAWSKVGLGEQYF.

J is TRBJ2-3 and V is TRBV28; D is unclear. The germline V and J ends were trimmed by 1 base and 4 bases, with 15 bases remaining between them. The length of the CDR3 is 16 residues. Germline CDR1 is MDHEN and CDR2 is SYDVKM. The CDR3 DNA reads TGTGCCAGCAGTTTATCCAGACTTGTTGGGGCAGATACGCAGTATTTT. It yields the protein CASSLSRLVGADTQYF.

The chain has TRBV9 and TRBJ2-1; perhaps TRBD2 as D (5 bases). CDR1 and CDR2 from the germline V gene are SGDLS and YYNGEE. The CDR3 has 16 residues. Trimming removed 3 bases from V and 6 bases from J, with 19 bases in between. DNA for the CDR3: TGTGCCAGCAGCGCGGTATTGGCCCGAGGGCTCAATGAGCAGTTCTTC. As protein: CASSAVLARGLNEQFF. Full variable domain (outside the CDR3, taken from reference TRBV9 and TRBJ2-1): DSGVTQTPKHLITATGQRVTLRCSPRSGDLSVYWYQQSLDQGLQFLIQYYNGEERAKGNILERFSAQQFPDLHSELNLSSLELGDSALYFCASSAVLARGLNEQFFGPGTRLTVL.

The CDR3 protein is CASSLGNGNYGYTF. In nucleotides, the CDR3 is TGTGCCAGCAGCTTAGGAAACGGAAACTATGGCTACACCTTC. V is TRBV7-9 and J is TRBJ1-2; unclear D gene. Trimming shortened V by 1 base and J by 2 bases, and 8 bases separated the two germline ends. The CDR3 sequence is 14 residues long. Germline V CDR1 and CDR2: SEHNR, FQNEAQ (reference sequence).

V gene TRBV9 combines with J gene TRBJ1-2; the match to TRBD1 covers 8 bases. The trim removed 2 bases at V and 5 bases at J, leaving 20 bases unmatched. Germline CDR1 SGDLS, CDR2 YYNGEE. The CDR3 spans 19 residues. The CDR3 sequence is CASSVHRDRRVAWFYGYTF. CDR3 bases: TGTGCCAGCAGCGTGCACCGGGACAGGAGGGTGGCTTGGTTTTATGGCTACACCTTC.

V is TRBV28 and J is TRBJ2-6; D might be TRBD2 (6 bases). Trimming shortened V by 5 bases and J by 0 bases, and 11 bases separated the two germline ends. Germline V gene lookup returns CDR1 MDHEN and CDR2 SYDVKM. CDR3 length equals 16 residues. The DNA of the CDR3 is TGTGCCAGCAGTGGGACTTTCACCTCTGGGGCCAACGTCCTGACTTTC. Its protein is CASSGTFTSGANVLTF.

The chain links TRBV2 to TRBJ1-3; 7 nucleotides agree with TRBD1. The CDR3 extends over 15 amino acids. V lost 1 base to trimming and J lost 5 bases; unmatched junction nucleotides: 5. The germline V gene has CDR1 SNHLY and CDR2 FYNNEI. CDR3 protein: CASSEEPGGRNTIYF. The CDR3 nucleotides read TGTGCCAGCAGTGAAGAGCCAGGGGGACGAAACACCATATATTTT.

This clone was seen more than once but under ten times. The chain couples TRBV5-4 to TRBJ2-5; a possible D gene is TRBD1 (6 bases). CDR3 size: 13 residues. CDR1 is SGHNT, CDR2 YYREEE, per germline (reference sequence). Between the trimmed V and J ends, which lost 2 bases and 3 bases, there was a span of 8 bases. Here the CDR3 DNA reads TGTGCCAGCAGCTTCAGGGGCGAAGAGACCCAGTACTTC. Encoded protein: CASSFRGEETQYF.

The CDR3 is CASSLYPDTEAFF. CDR3 coding DNA: TGTGCCAGCAGTTTATACCCGGACACTGAAGCTTTCTTT. The chain carries TRBV28 and TRBJ1-1; D uncertain. This CDR3 has 13 residues. V was trimmed by 1 base and J by 3 bases, leaving 6 bases between them. CDR1 and CDR2 from the germline V gene are MDHEN and SYDVKM.